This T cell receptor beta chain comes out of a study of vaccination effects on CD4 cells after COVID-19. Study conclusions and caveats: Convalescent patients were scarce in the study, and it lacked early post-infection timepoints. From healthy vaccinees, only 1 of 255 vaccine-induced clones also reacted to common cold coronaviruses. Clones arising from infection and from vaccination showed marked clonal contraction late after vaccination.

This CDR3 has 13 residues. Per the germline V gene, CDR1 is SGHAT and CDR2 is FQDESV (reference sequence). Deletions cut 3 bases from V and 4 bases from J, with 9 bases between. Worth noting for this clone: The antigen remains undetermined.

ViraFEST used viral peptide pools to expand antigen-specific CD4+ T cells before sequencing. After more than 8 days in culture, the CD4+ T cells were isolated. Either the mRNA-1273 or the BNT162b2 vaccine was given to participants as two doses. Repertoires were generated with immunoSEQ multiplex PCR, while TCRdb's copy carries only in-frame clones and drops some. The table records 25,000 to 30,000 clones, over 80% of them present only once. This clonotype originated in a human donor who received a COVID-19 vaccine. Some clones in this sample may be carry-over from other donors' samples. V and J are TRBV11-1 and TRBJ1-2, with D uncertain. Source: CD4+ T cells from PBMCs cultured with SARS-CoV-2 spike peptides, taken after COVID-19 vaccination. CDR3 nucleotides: TGTGCCAGCAGCTTCGACGGAAGCTATGGCTACACCTTC. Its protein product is CASSFDGSYGYTF.